This TCR beta chain was sequenced during a study of technical replicates of blood from four donors. Profiling relied on immunoSEQ multiplex PCR, and the TCRdb table lists in-frame clones only, not all of them. The table lists 85,000 to 100,000 clones, 95% of them singletons. CDR1 and CDR2 from the germline V gene are LNHDA and SQIVND (reference sequence). The CDR3 sequence is 14 residues long. V shed 1 base and J shed 4 bases, with 10 bases lying between them. Sequencing used T cells isolated from PBMCs. J is TRBJ1-2 and V is TRBV19; possible D gene TRBD1, 5 bases. The sequence derives from a human donor in good health. This CDR3 is CASSIADSTYGYTF. CDR3 sequence (DNA): TGTGCCAGTAGTATAGCCGACAGTACCTATGGCTACACCTTC.